These T cell receptor beta chains were read from a single sample in a study of T cell responses to AZD1222 COVID-19 vaccine. Generated by immunoSEQ multiplex PCR, the TCRdb table keeps only in-frame clones and is missing some. This sample yields 100,000 to 150,000 clones, of which approximately 90% are seen a single time; over 1.2% belongs to the top ten. Here the sequenced sample was peripheral blood, taken on day 0 of AZD1222 vaccination. The origin of the receptors is an adult in good health. Each CDR3 is given with its conserved first and last residue. D genes are given only for firm matches. Clone size, where shown, is once, few, many, or a class for clones that have expanded.

cdr3_nt | cdr3_aa | d_call | j_call | v_call | clone_size
TGTGCCAGCTCACCGCAGGGAAGAAACTATGGCTACACCTTC | CASSPQGRNYGYTF | - | TRBJ1-2 | TRBV18 | few
TGTGCCAGCAGCTTAGCGTCAGGGGGGCACACCGGGGAGCTGTTTTTT | CASSLASGGHTGELFF | - | TRBJ2-2 | TRBV7-2 | -
TGTGCCAGCAGCCAAGCACTGACTATTGAAGCTTTCTTT | CASSQALTIEAFF | - | TRBJ1-1 | TRBV3-1/TRBV3-2 | few
TGTGCCAGCAGTTTCTCCGGGGGTCTTTCCTTACCCCTCCACTTT | CASSFSGGLSLPLHF | - | TRBJ1-6 | TRBV28 | -
TGTGCCAGCAGCGCCAAAAGGTGGGGGTTGCCCCCCCTCCAAGAGACCCAGTACTTC | CASSAKRWGLPPLQETQYF | - | TRBJ2-5 | TRBV5-4 | -
TGTGCCAGCATTTCTAGGGTCCAGGGAGGCGAGCAGTACTTC | CASISRVQGGEQYF | - | TRBJ2-7 | TRBV6-5 | -
TGTGCCAGCAGTGTAAGGGACAGGGGCAATGAGCAGTTCTTC | CASSVRDRGNEQFF | TRBD1 | TRBJ2-1 | TRBV11-2 | once
TGCAGCGTTGAAACAGGTGCGAACACTGAAGCTTTCTTT | CSVETGANTEAFF | - | TRBJ1-1 | TRBV29-1 | few
TGTGCCAGCAGCTTGGAGGGGCGCGGGAATGAGCAGTTCTTC | CASSLEGRGNEQFF | - | TRBJ2-1 | TRBV5-4 | -
TGCGCCAGCAGCCATCTTCTCCGGGACAGGGATGGCTACACCTTC | CASSHLLRDRDGYTF | TRBD1 | TRBJ1-2 | TRBV4-1 | few
TGTGCCAGTAGTATTATACAAAGCTCTGGAAACACCATATATTTT | CASSIIQSSGNTIYF | - | TRBJ1-3 | TRBV19 | -
TGTGCCAGCAGCCAAGGGAGCGGCAGCACCGGTGAAAAACTGTTTTTT | CASSQGSGSTGEKLFF | - | TRBJ1-4 | TRBV3-1/TRBV3-2 | -
TGTGCCAGCAGCCAATCGATGGGGCAGGGGGGCACTGAAGCTTTCTTT | CASSQSMGQGGTEAFF | TRBD1 | TRBJ1-1 | TRBV16 | -
TGTGCCAGCAGTGTAGAAGTCACAGATACGCAGTATTTT | CASSVEVTDTQYF | - | TRBJ2-3 | TRBV2 | -
TGCGCCAGCAGCCAGCAACCGGGACAGGGTGTCTACGAGCAGTACTTC | CASSQQPGQGVYEQYF | TRBD1 | TRBJ2-7 | TRBV4-1 | -
TGTGCCAGCAGCTTGGGACAGCACTATGGCTACACCTTC | CASSLGQHYGYTF | - | TRBJ1-2 | TRBV5-6 | once
TGTGCCAGCAGCCCCCTGGGACCTGGTGGAAACACCATATATTTT | CASSPLGPGGNTIYF | - | TRBJ1-3 | TRBV7-2 | few
TGTGCCAGCAGTCCTACCACAGATACGCAGTATTTT | CASSPTTDTQYF | - | TRBJ2-3 | TRBV12-3/TRBV12-4 | -
TGTGCCAGCAGCATCTCCTGGGGATCCTACGAGCAGTACTTC | CASSISWGSYEQYF | - | TRBJ2-7 | TRBV7-9 | -
TGTGCCAGCACTAATGTTGGAGGGAGGAATGAAAAACTGTTTTTT | CASTNVGGRNEKLFF | - | TRBJ1-4 | TRBV5-5 | -
TGTGCCAGCAGCTTAAGGGGGCAGGCGGGCAATGAGCAGTTCTTC | CASSLRGQAGNEQFF | TRBD1 | TRBJ2-1 | TRBV5-5 | -
TGTGCCTGGACGGTGCTTTTTAACACTGAAGCTTTCTTT | CAWTVLFNTEAFF | - | TRBJ1-1 | TRBV30 | -
TGCGCCAGCAGCATCGACGAGGCTAATGAAAAACTGTTTTTT | CASSIDEANEKLFF | - | TRBJ1-4 | TRBV5-1 | -
TGTGCCACCGCCCGATCAGGGACACGGGCCTACGAGCAGTACTTC | CATARSGTRAYEQYF | - | TRBJ2-7 | TRBV28 | -
TGTGCCAGCAGCCAAGATACGGCGGGGGGGCCGTTTGATACGCAGTATTTT | CASSQDTAGGPFDTQYF | TRBD2 | TRBJ2-3 | TRBV3-1/TRBV3-2 | once
TGTGCCAGCAGTGAATCCGCCCTCAGCCTAGCAGGCTACAATGAGCAGTTCTTC | CASSESALSLAGYNEQFF | - | TRBJ2-1 | TRBV6-1 | -
TGTGCCAGCAGCCGCGGGACAGGCCCCTACGAGCAGTACTTC | CASSRGTGPYEQYF | TRBD1 | TRBJ2-7 | TRBV7-2 | -